Reported below is one TCR beta chain. This clone is a singleton in its sample. Its binding antigen is unknown. No clone much larger than this one lies a single base away; base qualities are absent. From the cysteine through the phenylalanine, the CDR3 covers 15 amino acids. Only the CDR3 region is kept as DNA, spanning 45 bases read in frame from base 1. V gives up 0 bases and J gives up 7 bases, and the segment between their germline ends measures 13 bases. Taken from the germline V gene, the CDR1 and CDR2 loops are MGHRA and YSYEKL. Donors formed part of the validation cohort, which comprised 120 subjects and was distinct from the first cohort of under 750 subjects. Library preparation employed the immunoSEQ multiplex PCR assay. In the original analysis: A statistical classification framework was built for diagnosing cytomegalovirus status from the catalog of TCR beta chain sequences. What TCRdb holds here is the immuneACCESS table cut down to in-frame rearrangements. Part of the clones is not present; checked against another copy, under half of the missing clones reflect an unresolved V gene, and the others are unexplained. V, J and clone size are taken as reported in that table, and D and trimming were inferred from the DNA itself. Present in this sample are about 56,000 clones, 93% of which were seen just once. The top ten clones comprise over 1.5% of the sample.

This sample stems from a study of cytomegalovirus exposure and HLA in healthy donors (dated 2017 in TCRdb). Notes on the research overall: According to a later analysis, the approximately 120 validation repertoires were produced on the same platform as the 680 or so repertoires of the first cohort. The study aimed to test whether cataloging public T cell receptors could reveal signatures of past pathogen exposure. Besides the first cohort of around 670 subjects, a separate validation cohort made up of 120 or so different subjects was used. To predict cytomegalovirus infection status, the study brought together high-throughput TCR immunosequencing, statistical association of individual TCRs with disease status, and machine learning.

Findings and caveats that apply to the study as a whole: In vitro tests confirmed that a few of the cytomegalovirus-associated TCR beta chains recognize cytomegalovirus antigens. Cytomegalovirus status was reported to be diagnosed by the classifier with high specificity and sensitivity in both the original and validation cohorts. Of the cluster scores, 85% to 95% were above 0 in a later analysis, which found that TCRs clustered in the first cohort also tended to co-occur in the 120 validation repertoires. Most TCR sequences were seen in very few donors, while some public TCRs were found in many individuals. The study gave a list of 150 to 200 TCR beta chains associated with cytomegalovirus. The validation cohort had no HLA typing available for a later analysis, so co-occurrence within that cohort was assessed over all 120 or so repertoires. According to the authors, the approach could potentially be generalized to other disease states and immunological phenotypes.

The rearranged segments are TRBV4-1 and TRBJ1-5; confidence is insufficient to name the D gene. This sequence was found in a young woman in good health and CMV-seropositive. Sequenced sample: PBMCs. The DNA sequence is as follows: TGCGCCAGCAGCCAAGATCTCGTCGGGTCGCAGCCCCAGCATTTT. It encodes CASSQDLVGSQPQHF.